The 23 T cell receptor beta chains in this list originate from one sample, sequenced in a study of tumor and adjacent non-tumor tissue in lung cancer. RNA was extracted from bulk tissue without any cell sorting. The normal lung tissue was taken more than 3 cm from the tumor edge. A modified ARM-PCR protocol with three rounds of nested PCR amplified TCRbeta. TCRdb used MiXCR to reprocess the multiplex PCR reads, holding one entry per CDR3 protein. Of 81,000 or so distinct CDR3 sequences listed, approximately 81% are singletons. Sequenced: distant non-tumor lung tissue. The receptor source for this set is a man between 60 and 75 years old with non-small cell lung cancer.

As for this clonotype: Germline and junction disagree at one end, which may indicate a read error. The chain has TRBV4-3 and TRBJ2-1; a possible D gene is TRBD2 (5 bases). Germline V lookup: CDR1 LGHNA, CDR2 YSLEER. The CDR3 extends over 17 amino acids. The CDR3 sequence is CASSQDLEASSYNKQFF. In DNA, the CDR3 is TGCGCCAGCAGCCAAGATCTGGAGGCTAGCTCATACAATAAGCAGTTCTTC.

The rearrangement links TRBV6-5 to TRBJ1-1; 10 bases are shared with TRBD1. Losses at the gene ends were 4 bases for V and 7 bases for J; bases not matched to a gene: 18. The CDR3 consists of 18 residues. Germline CDR1 reads MNHEY; CDR2 reads SVGAGI. In nucleotides, the CDR3 is TGTGCCAGCAGTTCACTAGGACGACAGGGGGCATGTGTCATTGAAGCTTTCTTT. It encodes CASSSLGRQGACVIEAFF.

Worth noting for this clonotype: The germline gene is not matched at one end of the junction; a read error may be the cause. The chain is built from TRBV11-2 and TRBJ2-1, with 9 nucleotides matching TRBD1. The CDR3 covers 16 residues. Germline loops: CDR1 SGHAT, CDR2 FQNNGV. In nucleotides, the CDR3 is TGTGCCAGCAGCGTCGGGGACAGGGTTGGTCACAATGATCAGTTCTTC. Encoded protein: CASSVGDRVGHNDQFF.

A word on this clonotype: A read error may produce the germline difference seen at one junction end. This chain links TRBV11-3 with TRBJ2-3; 7 nucleotides line up with TRBD2. The CDR3 is made up of 16 amino acids. In germline, CDR1 is SGHNT, CDR2 YENEEA. This CDR3 is CANSLLVGGRTDTQYF. For the CDR3, the DNA is TGTGCCAACAGCCTGTTAGTGGGGGGGAGAACAGATACGCAGTATTTT.

As concerns this clonotype: At one end, the junction sequence differs from germline, possibly due to a read error. The rearrangement links TRBV4-2 to TRBJ2-1; 9 bases agree with TRBD2. CDR1 LGHNA and CDR2 YNFKEQ come from the germline V gene. This CDR3 has 18 residues. CDR3 sequence: CPSSQDGAGTSRSNEQFF. In nucleotides, the CDR3 is TGTCCCAGCAGCCAAGATGGGGCTGGGACTAGCAGGAGCAATGAGCAGTTCTTC.

This clonotype appeared a single time. The chain links TRBV4-1 to TRBJ2-2; D unclear. This CDR3 has 12 amino acids. The ends were cut back, 10 bases at V and 6 bases at J, with 12 bases in the middle. Germline values: CDR1 MGHRA, CDR2 YSYEKL. The CDR3 reads CANIHLSGELFF. CDR3 bases: TGCGCCAACATCCATTTATCCGGGGAGCTGTTTTTT.

To note about this clonotype: The junction departs from germline at one end; a sequencing error may be responsible. This chain joins TRBV6-6 and TRBJ1-1; 8 bases match TRBD1. CDR1 MNHNY and CDR2 SVGAGI come from the germline V gene (reference sequence). CDR3 size: 14 residues. The CDR3 here is CASNYGQGAAEAFF. The CDR3 nucleotides read TGTGCCAGCAATTACGGGCAGGGGGCGGCTGAAGCTTTCTTT.

This clonotype is medium-sized by share. The J gene is TRBJ2-7, the V gene TRBV29-1, with 7 bases fitting TRBD2. Germline loops: CDR1 SQVTM, CDR2 ANQGSEA. V shed 0 bases and J 7 bases; nucleotides not matched to a gene: 12. This CDR3 spans 15 amino acids. CDR3 sequence (DNA): TGCAGCGTTGAAGATCGGGGTCGGGGGGAAGGAGAGCAGTACTTC. Amino acid sequence: CSVEDRGRGEGEQYF.

As for this clonotype: At one boundary the junction diverges from the germline segment, which might be a read error. The rearrangement uses TRBV20-1 and TRBJ1-1; no firm D call. This CDR3 has 14 residues. Germline-derived CDR1 and CDR2 are DFQATT and SNEGSKA (reference sequence). CDR3 sequence: CSARQVGMFTEALF. The CDR3 DNA reads as TGCAGTGCCCGGCAGGTTGGGATGTTCACTGAAGCTCTCTTT.

Concerning this clonotype itself: A junction boundary mismatches the germline segment, possibly from a read error. The chain joins TRBV11-3 to TRBJ2-7, with unresolved D. Germline V gene lookup returns CDR1 SGHNT and CDR2 YENEEA. The CDR3 is made up of 12 amino acids. The CDR3 reads CASRLGSYERYF. CDR3 sequence (DNA): TGTGCCAGCAGATTGGGCAGCTACGAGCGGTACTTC. The whole variable domain, remainder taken from reference TRBV11-3 and TRBJ2-7, is EAGVVQSPRYKIIEKKQPVAFWCNPISGHNTLYWYLQNLGQGPELLIRYENEEAVDDSQLPKDRFSAERLKGVDSTLKIQPAELGDSAVYLCASRLGSYERYFGPGTRLTVT.

This clonotype was found once. One end of the junction is discordant with germline, which a read error may explain. The chain joins TRBV20-1 to TRBJ2-1; 8 positions agree with TRBD1. The CDR3 runs 16 residues. Per the germline V gene, CDR1 is DFQATT and CDR2 is SNEGSKA (reference sequence). CDR3 DNA sequence: TGCAGTGTTAGAGGTCGACAGGGGCGATCCTACATTGAGCAGTTCTTC. Protein product: CSVRGRQGRSYIEQFF.

The chain joins TRBV11-3 to TRBJ2-1, with unresolved D. Germline V lookup: CDR1 SGHNT, CDR2 YENEEA. The ends were cut back, 3 bases at V and 6 bases at J, with 12 bases in the middle. The CDR3 has 14 residues. Here the CDR3 DNA reads TGTGCCAGCAGCTTGAGCAGTAGTACCAATGAGCAGTTCTTC. Its translation: CASSLSSSTNEQFF.

This clonotype was observed a single time. The junction does not match germline at one end; this may be a read error. The J gene is TRBJ2-3, the V gene TRBV30, with a weak D call TRBD1 (7 bases). CDR1 is GTSNPN and CDR2 is SVGIG in the germline V gene (reference sequence). This CDR3 contains 14 residues. The CDR3 reads CAWMDSGGTDSQYF. CDR3 DNA: TGTGCCTGGATGGACAGTGGGGGGACAGATTCGCAGTATTTT.

The V call is TRBV12-3 or TRBV12-4, the J call TRBJ1-2; TRBD1 matches at 9 bases. There are 14 residues in the CDR3. The V gene end was trimmed by 9 bases and the J gene end by 4 bases; junction bases not matched to a gene: 9. This chain's CDR3 is CASRPDRGSYGYTF. The CDR3 coding sequence is TGTGCCAGTAGACCGGACAGGGGAAGCTATGGCTACACCTTC.

A note on this clonotype: No conserved phenylalanine or tryptophan ends this CDR3, so it is likely a read error. The DNA is omitted, as the CDR3 cannot be located on it reliably, and the CDR3 follows TCRdb's listing. The chain has TRBV6-5 and TRBJ2-6; the table's TRBD2 call for D was not verified on the DNA. Germline V gene data show CDR1 as MNHEY and CDR2 as SVGAGI. 17 amino acids form the CDR3, both terminal residues included. This CDR3 is CVSSLAGASSGANVLTL.

Note on this clonotype: A much more abundant neighbour one base away suggests this may be a read error. As the CDR3 is not closed by the conserved phenylalanine or tryptophan, this likely results from a read error. The rearrangement joins TRBV5-5 to TRBJ2-7; possibly TRBD1 or TRBD2 for D (5 bases each). Germline lookup yields CDR1 SGHKS and CDR2 YYEKEE (reference sequence). The CDR3 extends over 14 amino acids. V lost 1 base to trimming and J lost 6 bases, with 14 bases between them. The CDR3 is CASSLSWGSGEQYL. In nucleotides, the CDR3 is TGTGCCAGCAGCTTGAGCTGGGGGAGTGGCGAGCAGTACCTC.

Concerning this clonotype itself: At one end the junction does not follow the germline gene, possibly because of a read error. V is TRBV29-1 and J is TRBJ1-2, with 7 nucleotides matching TRBD1. Germline V gene sequence: CDR1 SQVTM, CDR2 ANQGSEA. The CDR3 sequence is 13 residues long. The CDR3 reads CNVDLERGHGYTF. CDR3 coding DNA: TGCAACGTTGATCTGGAGAGGGGGCATGGCTACACCTTC.

In regard to this clonotype: One end of the junction fails to match germline, which may point to a read error. The chain employs TRBV11-2 and TRBJ1-1; D might be TRBD1 (6 bases). This CDR3 is 15 amino acids long. CDR1 SGHAT and CDR2 FQNNGV come from the germline V gene. Here the CDR3 reads CAGSHFQGGDTEASF. CDR3 bases: TGTGCCGGCAGCCATTTCCAGGGTGGGGACACTGAAGCTTCCTTT.

A single count supports this clonotype. The chain recombines TRBV20-1 with TRBJ2-3; 8 nucleotides align to TRBD2. The CDR3 sequence is 15 residues long. V shed 0 bases, J shed 6 bases, and the junction held 8 bases outside the gene matches. Germline assignment: CDR1 DFQATT and CDR2 SNEGSKA (reference sequence). The CDR3 reads CSARDHERGLDTQYF. The CDR3 nucleotides are TGCAGTGCTAGAGATCACGAGCGGGGGCTGGATACGCAGTATTTT.

Comment on this clonotype: A read error may account for a junction end that differs from germline. V gene TRBV20-1 combines with J gene TRBJ1-5; possible D gene TRBD1, 5 bases. Per the germline V gene, CDR1 is DFQATT and CDR2 is SNEGSKA (reference sequence). This CDR3 spans 13 amino acids. Here the CDR3 reads CIAVDRYNQSQHF. Here the CDR3 DNA reads TGCATTGCCGTCGACAGATACAATCAGTCCCAGCATTTT.

There are a few counts of this clonotype. It may be a read error: a sequence one base away is much more abundant. The chain has TRBV12-3 or TRBV12-4 and TRBJ2-7; 8 bases agree with TRBD1. J gave up 5 bases and V 6 bases, and 12 bases lay outside the gene matches. The CDR3 length is 15 residues. Here the CDR3 reads CASSAPGQGNNEQYF. CDR3 nucleotide sequence: TGTGCCAGCAGCGCGCCCGGACAGGGAAACAACGAGCAGTACTTC.

As regards this clonotype: Mismatch with germline at one junction end may stem from a read error. The J gene is TRBJ2-3, the V gene TRBV11-1; the D gene is possibly TRBD2 (7 bases). The CDR3 has 13 amino acids. CDR1 is SGHAT and CDR2 is FQDESV in the germline V gene (reference sequence). The CDR3 region is CACGQTSIDTQYF. CDR3 bases: TGTGCCTGCGGACAGACTAGCATAGATACGCAGTATTTT.

With respect to this clonotype: Since no conserved phenylalanine or tryptophan closes the CDR3, a read error is the likely cause. No DNA is shown, since the ends of the CDR3 on it are uncertain; the CDR3 is the one TCRdb lists. The gene calls are TRBV11-2 and TRBJ1-6; the table's D call, TRBD1, was not checked against the DNA. Germline V gene sequence: CDR1 SGHAT, CDR2 FQNNGV. The CDR3 has 15 residues if both end residues are counted. The CDR3 reads CASSIGGDNNSPIHL.